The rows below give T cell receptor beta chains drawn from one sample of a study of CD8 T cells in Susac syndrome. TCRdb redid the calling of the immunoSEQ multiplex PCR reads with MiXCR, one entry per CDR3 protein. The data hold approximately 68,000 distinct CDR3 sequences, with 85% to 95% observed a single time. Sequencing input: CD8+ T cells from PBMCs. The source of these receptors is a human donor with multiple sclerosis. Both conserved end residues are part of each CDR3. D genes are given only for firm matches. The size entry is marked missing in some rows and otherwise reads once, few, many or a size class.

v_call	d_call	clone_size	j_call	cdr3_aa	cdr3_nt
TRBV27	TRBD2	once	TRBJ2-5	CASSPLLAGASRETQYF	TGTGCCAGCAGTCCCCTACTAGCGGGAGCCTCTAGGGAGACCCAGTACTTC
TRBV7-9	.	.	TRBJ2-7	CASSEQVDASYEQYF	TGTGCCAGCAGCGAGCAGGTAGATGCCTCCTACGAGCAGTACTTC
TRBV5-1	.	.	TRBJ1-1	CASSLGLTGTEAFF	TGCGCCAGCAGCTTGGGCCTCACAGGGACTGAAGCTTTCTTT
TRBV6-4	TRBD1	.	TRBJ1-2	CASSDSGGSGYGYTF	TGTGCCAGCAGTGACTCAGGGGGCTCGGGCTATGGCTACACCTTC
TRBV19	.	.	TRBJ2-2	CASSIDDRYTGELFF	TGTGCCAGTAGTATAGACGACCGCTACACCGGGGAGCTGTTTTTT
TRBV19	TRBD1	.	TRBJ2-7	CASSIASGGGEQYF	TGTGCCAGTAGTATAGCGTCAGGGGGCGGCGAGCAGTACTTC
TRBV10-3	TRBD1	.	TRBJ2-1	CAISGTGQKEQFF	TGTGCCATCTCGGGGACAGGACAAAAAGAGCAGTTCTTC
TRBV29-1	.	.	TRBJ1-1	CSVEDEGVTEAFF	TGCAGCGTTGAAGACGAGGGCGTCACTGAAGCTTTCTTT
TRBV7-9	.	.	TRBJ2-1	CASSPDGGKRSHEQFF	TGTGCCAGCAGCCCGGACGGCGGGAAAAGGTCCCATGAGCAGTTCTTC
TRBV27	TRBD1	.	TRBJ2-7	CASSLLGQGGYEQYF	TGTGCCAGCAGCTTGTTGGGACAGGGTGGCTACGAGCAGTACTTC
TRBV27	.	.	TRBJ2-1	CASSLGGTYNEQFF	TGTGCCAGCAGTTTAGGCGGGACCTACAATGAGCAGTTCTTC
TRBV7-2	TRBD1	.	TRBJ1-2	CASRGDREGDGYTF	TGTGCCAGCAGGGGGGACAGGGAAGGTGATGGCTACACCTTC
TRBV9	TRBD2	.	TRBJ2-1	CASSSDRAGSSYNEQFF	TGTGCCAGCAGCTCAGACAGAGCGGGGAGCTCCTACAATGAGCAGTTCTTC
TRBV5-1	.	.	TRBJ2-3	CASSFLGPSRTDTQYF	TGCGCCAGCAGCTTTTTAGGGCCTAGCCGCACAGATACGCAGTATTTT
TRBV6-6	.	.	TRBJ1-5	CASRQASGQPQHF	TGTGCCAGCAGACAGGCAAGCGGTCAGCCCCAGCATTTT
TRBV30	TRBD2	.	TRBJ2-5	CAWRRTSGGYQETQYF	TGTGCCTGGAGGAGGACTAGCGGAGGGTACCAAGAGACCCAGTACTTC
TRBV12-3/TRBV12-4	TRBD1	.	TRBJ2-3	CASSSRGYTDTQYF	TGTGCCAGCAGTTCCAGGGGGTACACAGATACGCAGTATTTT
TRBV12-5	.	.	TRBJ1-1	CASGLVRAEAFF	TGTGCTAGTGGTTTGGTACGGGCTGAAGCTTTCTTT